This is a list of T cell receptor beta chains from one sample in a study of molecular identifiers for immune sequencing clone quantification. TCRdb independently ran MiXCR on the PCR reads; one entry per CDR3 protein. The sample consists of around 470,000 distinct CDR3 sequences, roughly 25% of them appearing once. Sample: naive CD8+ T cells from blood, with Jurkat cell RNA spiked in. These receptors were collected from a human donor in good health. Some libraries in this study had Jurkat cell RNA spiked in. The CDR3 runs from the conserved cysteine through the conserved F or W. The order of the fields is V gene, clone size, D gene, J gene, CDR3 DNA, CDR3 protein. A D gene is named only where the DNA matches it firmly. A clone size is listed for some rows: how often the clone was seen (once, few, many), or a class if it is expanded.

TRBV5-6	few	.	TRBJ1-5	TGTGCCAGCAGCTTGGGGGGAGGATTTGGTCAGCCCCAGCATTTT	CASSLGGGFGQPQHF
TRBV7-9	many	.	TRBJ1-1	TGTGCCAGCAGCTCGGGGTCCGTCCCCACTGAAGCTTTCTTT	CASSSGSVPTEAFF
TRBV25-1	few	TRBD1	TRBJ1-5	TGTGCCAGCAGTGAGGGACAGGGTATTAATCAGCCCCAGCATTTT	CASSEGQGINQPQHF
TRBV28	few	TRBD2	TRBJ2-5	TGTGCCAGCAGAACTACGGGCGGGGGAGAGACCCAGTACTTC	CASRTTGGGETQYF
TRBV7-9	.	TRBD1	TRBJ1-6	TGTGCCAGCAGCTTAGTAGGGCAGGGGGATTCACCCCTCCACTTT	CASSLVGQGDSPLHF
TRBV20-1	.	.	TRBJ1-2	TGCAGTGCTAAGGACAGCGGTGGCTACACCTTC	CSAKDSGGYTF
TRBV19	.	.	TRBJ1-5	TGTGCCAGTAGTATAGCTCGGGCCTACCGCAATCAGCCCCAGCATTTT	CASSIARAYRNQPQHF
TRBV7-9	.	.	TRBJ2-5	TGTGCCAGCAGCTTAGCGCAAGGGTTTTACCAAGAGACCCAGTACTTC	CASSLAQGFYQETQYF
TRBV12-5	few	TRBD2	TRBJ2-1	TGTGCTAGTGGTTTGGTTAGCGGGAACGCCTACAATGAGCAGTTCTTC	CASGLVSGNAYNEQFF
TRBV11-2	few	TRBD1	TRBJ2-6	TGTGCCAGCAGCTTAGGCGTCAGGGGGTTCGGGTCTGGGGCCAACGTCCTGACTTTC	CASSLGVRGFGSGANVLTF
TRBV19	few	.	TRBJ2-7	TGTGCCAGTAGCAGAGGAGGGTATAGCTTCTACGAGCAGTACTTC	CASSRGGYSFYEQYF
TRBV7-6	.	.	TRBJ2-1	TGTGCCAGCAGTCCGGCAGGTGGGGTAGGTGATGAGCAGTTCTTC	CASSPAGGVGDEQFF
TRBV5-4	few	.	TRBJ2-3	TGTGCCAGCAGCTCGGTCGGGGGCCAAACAGATACGCAGTATTTT	CASSSVGGQTDTQYF
TRBV11-2	few	.	TRBJ2-5	TGTGCCAGCAGCTTAGACACATTCCAAGAGACCCAGTACTTC	CASSLDTFQETQYF
TRBV3-1	.	.	TRBJ2-7	TGTGCCAGCAGCCCTCGTTACGGCTACGAGCAGTACTTC	CASSPRYGYEQYF
TRBV19	.	.	TRBJ2-1	TGTGCCAGTAGTCTAAACAGCGGGTCCTACAATGAGCAGTTCTTC	CASSLNSGSYNEQFF
TRBV4-2	many	.	TRBJ2-7	TGTGCCAGCAGCCAAGCGAGGGACTTGTCCTACGAGCAGTACTTC	CASSQARDLSYEQYF
TRBV5-1	.	TRBD2	TRBJ2-7	TGCGCCAGCAGCTTGTTGCCTAGCGGGAACGAGCAGTACTTC	CASSLLPSGNEQYF
TRBV6-6	many	.	TRBJ2-5	TGTGCCAGCAGTGCCTTAAAACGCGGGACCCAGTACTTC	CASSALKRGTQYF
TRBV4-3	.	.	TRBJ2-1	TGCGCCAGCAGCGAAGGACCGCGGGACCACAATGAGCAGTTCTTC	CASSEGPRDHNEQFF
TRBV28	many	.	TRBJ2-7	TGTGCCAGCAGTTCTAGGGGACTGACCTCCTACGAGCAGTACTTC	CASSSRGLTSYEQYF
TRBV19	.	.	TRBJ2-1	TGTGCCAGTAGTATAGCAGGGGAGCAGTTCTTC	CASSIAGEQFF
TRBV28	few	.	TRBJ2-3	TGTGCCAGCACCGCCCTTTTATCTAGCACAGATACGCAGTATTTT	CASTALLSSTDTQYF
TRBV19	.	.	TRBJ2-7	TGTGCCAGTAGTATAGGCTTCGGGACACCTCTAGGCTACGAGCAGTACTTC	CASSIGFGTPLGYEQYF
TRBV15	.	.	TRBJ1-5	TGTGCGGCCGGGACGGCGGATAGCAATCAGCCCCAGCATTTT	CAAGTADSNQPQHF
TRBV18	.	.	TRBJ2-3	TGCGCCAGCTCACCACCGAGTCCAGCGGATACGCTGTATTTT	CASSPPSPADTLYF
TRBV30	.	.	TRBJ2-7	TGTGCCTGGAGTGTACCGGAGAGCTCCTGCGAGCAGTACTTC	CAWSVPESSCEQYF
TRBV9	.	TRBD2	TRBJ2-3	TGTGCCAGCAGCGCGGGACCCGGGACTAGCGGGACAGATACGCAGTATTTT	CASSAGPGTSGTDTQYF
TRBV19	.	TRBD2	TRBJ2-2	TGTGCCAGCTCTAGCGGGTGGGAAACCGGGGAGCTGTTTTTT	CASSSGWETGELFF
TRBV15	.	.	TRBJ1-4	TGTGCCACCAGCAGAGCGGAGGGGGGTTGGACTAATGAAAAACTGTCTTTT	CATSRAEGGWTNEKLSF
TRBV4-1	few	.	TRBJ1-2	TGCGCCAGCAGCCAAGCCGGACAGTACTATGGCTACACCTTC	CASSQAGQYYGYTF
TRBV12-3/TRBV12-4	.	.	TRBJ1-1	TGTGCCACCAGTTTAGTTCTCCAGGGATGGGCTTTCTTT	CATSLVLQGWAFF
TRBV9	few	.	TRBJ2-2	TGTGCCAGCAGCGTACAAGGGAACCCCGGGGAGCTGTTTTTT	CASSVQGNPGELFF
TRBV7-2	many	.	TRBJ2-3	TGTGCCAGCAGCTTAGAGGGGAGAAGCACAGATACGCAGTATTTT	CASSLEGRSTDTQYF
TRBV12-3/TRBV12-4	many	.	TRBJ2-3	TGTGCCAGCAGCTCCTATGAAGATACGCAGTATTTT	CASSSYEDTQYF
TRBV12-3/TRBV12-4	.	TRBD1	TRBJ1-2	TGTGCCAGCTCCCCCGGGCGACAGGGGGCTAACTATGGCTACACCTTC	CASSPGRQGANYGYTF
TRBV13	.	.	TRBJ2-1	TGTGCCAGCAGCTTAGACCGTAACAGGGAGTTCTTC	CASSLDRNREFF
TRBV29-1	.	.	TRBJ2-1	TGCAGCGTTTCGGTCGTGGGTGATGAGCAGTTCTTC	CSVSVVGDEQFF
TRBV27	.	.	TRBJ2-2	TGTGCCACCAATCCCGGGATGACCACCGGGGAGCTGTTTTTT	CATNPGMTTGELFF
TRBV29-1	few	TRBD2	TRBJ2-7	TGCAGCGTTGAATCAGGGATGACTAGCGGAACCTACGAGCAGTACTTC	CSVESGMTSGTYEQYF
TRBV4-3	.	TRBD2	TRBJ2-2	TGCGCCAGCAGCCCTACCTCGTTGGGTAGCGGGAGGGAGGTTCCCGGGGAGCTGTTTTTT	CASSPTSLGSGREVPGELFF
TRBV7-9	few	TRBD1	TRBJ1-1	TGTGCCAGCAAGGACAGGGCTGAAGACACTGAAGCTTTCTTT	CASKDRAEDTEAFF
TRBV7-6	many	.	TRBJ2-3	TGTGCCAGCAGCAATACAGGGATTGGAGTGGATACGCAGTATTTT	CASSNTGIGVDTQYF
TRBV2	.	TRBD2	TRBJ2-5	TGTGCCAGCAGCGACGCACTAGCGGGGGTAGAGACCCAGTACTTC	CASSDALAGVETQYF
TRBV29-1	many	.	TRBJ2-5	TGCAGCGTTGATAGTTATTCCCAAGAGACCCAGTACTTC	CSVDSYSQETQYF
TRBV27	once	TRBD2	TRBJ2-3	TGTGCCAGCAGTTTTATAGGTCCGGCGGGAGGGACCAACACGCATACTAGCACAGATACGCAGTATTTT	CASSFIGPAGGTNTHTSTDTQYF
TRBV29-1	.	.	TRBJ2-1	TGCAGCGTTGAAACGACAGCCTACAATGAGCAGTTCTTC	CSVETTAYNEQFF